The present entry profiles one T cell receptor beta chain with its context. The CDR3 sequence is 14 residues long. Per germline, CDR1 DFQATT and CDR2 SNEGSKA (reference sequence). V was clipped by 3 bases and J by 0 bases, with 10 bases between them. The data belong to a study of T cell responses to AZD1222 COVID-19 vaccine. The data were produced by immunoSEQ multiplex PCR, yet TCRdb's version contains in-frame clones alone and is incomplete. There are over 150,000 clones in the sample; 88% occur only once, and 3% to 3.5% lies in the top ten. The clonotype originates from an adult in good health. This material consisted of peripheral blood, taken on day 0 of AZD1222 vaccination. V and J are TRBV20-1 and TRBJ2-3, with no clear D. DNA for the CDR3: TGCAGTGCTAGTGATCTGGGGAGCACAGATACGCAGTATTTT. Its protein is CSASDLGSTDTQYF.